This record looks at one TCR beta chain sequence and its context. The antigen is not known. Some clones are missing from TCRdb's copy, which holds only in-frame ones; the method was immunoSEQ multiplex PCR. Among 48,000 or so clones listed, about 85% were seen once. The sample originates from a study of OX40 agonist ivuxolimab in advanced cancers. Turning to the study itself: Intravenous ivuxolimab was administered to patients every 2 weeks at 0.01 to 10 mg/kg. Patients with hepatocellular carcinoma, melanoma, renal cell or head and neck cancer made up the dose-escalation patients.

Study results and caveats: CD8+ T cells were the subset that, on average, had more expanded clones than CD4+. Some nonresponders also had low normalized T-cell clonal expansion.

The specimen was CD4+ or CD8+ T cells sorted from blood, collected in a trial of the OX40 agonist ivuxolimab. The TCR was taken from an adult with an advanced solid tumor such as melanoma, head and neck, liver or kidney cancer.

Here the CDR3 reads CASSFVTSSPEAFF. CDR3 nucleotides: TGTGCCAGCAGCTTTGTCACTTCTTCTCCCGAAGCTTTCTTT. The chain employs TRBV13 and TRBJ1-1; D unclear. CDR1 is PRHDT, CDR2 FYEKMQ, per germline (reference sequence). The CDR3 totals 14 residues. V was pared by 3 bases and J by 8 bases, with 16 bases between.